The 21 T cell receptor beta chains given below trace back to one sample, sequenced in a study of cytomegalovirus exposure and HLA in healthy donors. PCR was performed using 60 Vbeta and 13 Jbeta primers. Assay: immunoSEQ multiplex PCR; the TCRdb copy retains only in-frame clones and omits some. The table has about 130,000 clones, about 82% seen once; the top ten hold around 5%. The sample was PBMCs. These receptors were collected from a man aged 25 to 40 in good health and CMV-seronegative.

The chain employs TRBV4-3 and TRBJ2-3, with D unresolved. The germline V gene has CDR1 LGHNA and CDR2 YSLEER. Between the trimmed V and J ends, which lost 0 bases and 3 bases, there was a span of 7 bases. This CDR3 region has 14 residues. CDR3 sequence: CASSQDMRTDTQYF. The CDR3 DNA sequence: TGCGCCAGCAGCCAAGACATGCGGACAGATACGCAGTATTTT.

V is TRBV5-6 and J is TRBJ2-7; the match to TRBD1 covers 8 bases. Germline V gene sequence: CDR1 SGHDT, CDR2 YYEEEE. This CDR3 spans 14 amino acids. Trimming took 2 bases from V and 2 from J; bases not matched to a gene: 3. The CDR3 sequence is CASSLGTGAYEQYF. The CDR3 coding sequence is TGTGCCAGCAGCTTAGGGACAGGAGCCTACGAGCAGTACTTC.

V gene TRBV28 combines with J gene TRBJ2-1; maybe TRBD2 (6 bases). CDR3 length: 11 amino acids. V dropped 6 bases and J dropped 9 bases, with 9 bases sitting between them. The germline gives CDR1 MDHEN, CDR2 SYDVKM. The CDR3 loop reads CASRGRGEQFF. Here the CDR3 DNA reads TGTGCCAGCAGGGGGCGGGGTGAGCAGTTCTTC. The full variable domain, rest sourced from reference TRBV28 and TRBJ2-1, is DVKVTQSSRYLVKRTGEKVFLECVQDMDHENMFWYRQDPGLGLRLIYFSYDVKMKEKGDIPEGYSVSREKKERFSLILESASTNQTSMYLCASRGRGEQFFGPGTRLTVL.

The chain combines TRBV7-2 with TRBJ2-1; TRBD2 matches at 9 bases. Germline V gene data show CDR1 as SGHTA and CDR2 as FQGNSA. The CDR3 has 16 amino acids. Trimming removed 5 bases from V and 1 base from J; junction bases left unmatched: 6. The DNA of the CDR3 is TGTGCCAGCAGCCTCTATAGCGGGAGTTCCTACAATGAGCAGTTCTTC. It translates to CASSLYSGSSYNEQFF.

This clone was observed a single time. The chain recombines TRBV19 with TRBJ2-5, with TRBD2 matching over 10 bases. TRBJ2-7 matches the DNA end more closely, so the J call is doubtful. The CDR3 is 13 amino acids. Germline CDR1 reads LNHDA; CDR2 reads SQIVND (reference sequence). The CDR3 loop is CASSVAGGFEQYF. For the CDR3, the DNA is TGTGCCAGTAGTGTAGCGGGAGGATTCGAGCAGTACTTC.

The chain links TRBV5-1 to TRBJ2-7, with 12 bases lining up with TRBD2. The CDR3 runs to 14 residues. Trimming cost V 9 bases and J 2 bases; bases outside gene matches: 6. Germline lookup yields CDR1 SGHRS and CDR2 YFSETQ. CDR3 region: CATRRTSGAYEQYF. The CDR3 DNA reads TGCGCCACTAGGCGGACTAGCGGGGCCTACGAGCAGTACTTC.

The chain is built from TRBV18 and TRBJ2-7; D may be TRBD1 (5 bases). CDR1 and CDR2 (germline): KGHSH, LQKENI. The V gene lost 4 bases and the J gene lost 2 bases, with 9 bases spanning the gap. The CDR3 loop spans 13 amino acids. The CDR3 here is CASSHGAAYEQYF. In DNA form, the CDR3 reads TGTGCCAGCTCACATGGGGCGGCCTACGAGCAGTACTTC.

The chain is built from TRBV7-9 and TRBJ1-1; 9 nucleotides match TRBD1. This CDR3 spans 17 amino acids. Trimming at V came to 1 base and at J to 0 bases, leaving 6 bases not matched to a gene. CDR1 and CDR2 from the germline V gene are SEHNR and FQNEAQ (reference sequence). The CDR3 is CASSLVQGAPMNTEAFF. The DNA of the CDR3 is TGTGCCAGCAGCTTAGTACAGGGGGCTCCTATGAACACTGAAGCTTTCTTT.

This clone was seen a handful of times. CDR3 sequence reads: CASSCVPLGADTEAFF. DNA of the CDR3: TGCGCCAGCAGCTGTGTCCCTTTAGGGGCGGACACTGAAGCTTTCTTT. The rearrangement links TRBV5-1 to TRBJ1-1, with TRBD1 as a possible D gene (5 bases). Germline loops: CDR1 SGHRS, CDR2 YFSETQ. CDR3 size: 16 residues. Trimming left V 3 bases short and J 3 bases short, with 18 bases between.

V usage is TRBV18 and J usage is TRBJ2-7; D might be TRBD2 (5 bases). This CDR3 contains 11 residues. Deletions cut 4 bases from V and 5 bases from J, with 6 bases between. Germline CDR1 KGHSH, CDR2 LQKENI. CDR3 DNA sequence: TGTGCCAGCTCACTCGGGGACGAGCAGTACTTC. This gives the protein CASSLGDEQYF. Complete variable domain (other parts from reference TRBV18 and TRBJ2-7): NAGVMQNPRHLVRRRGQEARLRCSPMKGHSHVYWYRQLPEEGLKFMVYLQKENIIDESGMPKERFSAEFPKEGPSILRIQQVVRGDSAAYFCASSLGDEQYFGPGTRLTVT.

The chain employs TRBV7-9 and TRBJ2-1; 12 bases fit TRBD2. Germline assignment: CDR1 SEHNR and CDR2 FQNEAQ (reference sequence). Trimming removed 0 bases from V and 10 bases from J; junction bases left unmatched: 10. The CDR3 contains 17 residues. Written as DNA, the CDR3 is TGTGCCAGCAGCTTAGCGGGGGCTAGCGGGAGGGCCAAAGAGCAGTTCTTC. This codes for CASSLAGASGRAKEQFF.

The rearrangement uses TRBV6-4 and TRBJ2-7; D is ambiguous. The length of the CDR3 is 11 residues. Trimming shortened V by 6 bases and J by 4 bases, and 7 bases separated the two germline ends. Germline lookup yields CDR1 MRHNA and CDR2 SNTAGT. The CDR3 here is CASRRPYEQYF. In nucleotides, the CDR3 is TGTGCCAGCAGGCGGCCGTACGAGCAGTACTTC.

The J gene is TRBJ1-1, the V gene TRBV25-1, with 10 bases aligning to TRBD1. CDR1 is MGHDK and CDR2 is SYGVNS in the germline V gene. Unmatched junction bases numbered 5, after V lost 3 bases and J lost 4 bases. This CDR3 is built from 15 residues. The chain's CDR3 is CASSDPGTGATEAFF. The CDR3 nucleotides read TGTGCCAGCAGTGACCCCGGGACAGGGGCCACTGAAGCTTTCTTT.

The chain is built from TRBV6-1 and TRBJ1-1; TRBD1 matches 8 bases. The CDR3 length is 14 residues. In germline, CDR1 is MNHNS, CDR2 SASEGT. The V gene end was trimmed by 10 bases and the J gene end by 1 base; junction bases not matched to a gene: 8. CDR3 DNA: TGTGCCACCTCTGCCCAGGGGGCGAACACTGAAGCTTTCTTT. It yields the protein CATSAQGANTEAFF.

The chain combines TRBV2 with TRBJ2-3; 11 bases align to TRBD1. The CDR3 is made up of 14 amino acids. J gave up 9 bases and V 9 bases, and 11 bases lay outside the gene matches. The germline V gene encodes CDR1 SNHLY and CDR2 FYNNEI. The chain's CDR3 is CASAGTGGVRTQYF. CDR3 coding DNA: TGTGCCAGTGCCGGGACAGGGGGAGTAAGAACGCAGTATTTT.

This chain joins TRBV29-1 and TRBJ2-7; 15 bases fit TRBD2. The trim removed 7 bases at V and 3 bases at J, leaving 13 bases unmatched. Germline V gives CDR1 SQVTM, CDR2 ANQGSEA. CDR3 length: 17 amino acids. The CDR3 here is CSALGRGLAGGLYEQYF. Written as DNA, the CDR3 is TGCAGCGCCCTAGGAAGGGGACTAGCGGGAGGACTCTACGAGCAGTACTTC.

V gene TRBV15 combines with J gene TRBJ2-3; D may be TRBD2 (6 bases). The length of the CDR3 is 15 residues. CDR1 is LNHNV and CDR2 is YYDKDF in the germline V gene (reference sequence). Between the trimmed V and J ends, which lost 5 bases and 4 bases, there was a span of 16 bases. The CDR3 region has the DNA TGTGCCACCAGCCCGGGGGTTAGCCCCCCAGATACGCAGTATTTT. Translated, it gives CATSPGVSPPDTQYF. The whole variable domain, remainder taken from reference TRBV15 and TRBJ2-3, is DAMVIQNPRYQVTQFGKPVTLSCSQTLNHNVMYWYQQKSSQAPKLLFHYYDKDFNNEADTPDNFQSRRPNTSFCFLDIRSPGLGDTAMYLCATSPGVSPPDTQYFGPGTRLTVL.

This rearrangement joins TRBV10-3 to TRBJ2-7, with D possibly matching TRBD2 (6 bases). The V end lost 8 bases, the J end lost 5 bases, and 22 bases lay between the germline ends. The CDR3 runs to 15 residues. CDR1 ENHRY and CDR2 SYGVKD come from the germline V gene. The chain's CDR3 is CAIPGRSKTPDEQYF. The CDR3 nucleotides read TGTGCCATCCCAGGGAGGTCTAAGACGCCCGACGAGCAGTACTTC.

This chain connects TRBV5-6 to TRBJ1-3; D gene unclear. Germline lookup yields CDR1 SGHDT and CDR2 YYEEEE. Trimming pared 0 bases from V and 0 bases from J, leaving 4 bases between. The CDR3 has 14 amino acids. CDR3 amino acids: CASSLVDSGNTIYF. CDR3 bases: TGTGCCAGCAGCTTGGTAGACTCTGGAAACACCATATATTTT.

The chain employs TRBV7-9 and TRBJ1-2; 9 positions match TRBD1. This CDR3 comprises 15 residues. Looked up from germline, CDR1 is SEHNR and CDR2 is FQNEAQ (reference sequence). V dropped 3 bases and J dropped 6; count of bases not matched to a gene: 8. For the CDR3, the DNA is TGTGCCAGCAGCTTCCACAGGGGGCGTCTAAATGGCTACACCTTC. The encoded protein is CASSFHRGRLNGYTF.

J is TRBJ1-5 and V is TRBV19; 10 bases are shared with TRBD1. Looked up from germline, CDR1 is LNHDA and CDR2 is SQIVND (reference sequence). V trimming: 3 bases; J trimming: 7 bases; junction bases outside the gene matches: 6. This CDR3 region has 15 residues. In DNA, the CDR3 is TGTGCCAGTAGTATGGGGACAGGGGCTAGGCAGCCCCAGCATTTT. It is translated as CASSMGTGARQPQHF.